This TCR beta chain was retrieved from a study of T cells in Graves' hyperthyroidism and ophthalmopathy. The overall study: Peripheral blood was taken when the disease was first diagnosed, before any treatment began.

This clonotype occurred a few times. The CDR3 spans 13 residues. The germline CDR1 and CDR2 sequences are MNHNS and SASEGT. V dropped 8 bases and J dropped 4 bases, with 14 bases sitting between them. TCR beta CDR3 region amplification was performed from RNA transcripts. TCR CDR3 underwent first-round RT-PCR with the HTBI primer set. TCRdb re-analysed the multiplex PCR reads in MiXCR, keeping a single row per CDR3 protein. Here the sample spans hundreds of thousands of distinct CDR3 sequences, around 21% being singletons. This receptor was identified in a man aged 30 to 39 with Graves' ophthalmopathy. J is TRBJ1-2 and V is TRBV6-1; D might be TRBD1 (6 bases). Material: blood. The CDR3 DNA follows: TGTGCCAGCCTCGGACAGTCAGGCTATGGCTACACCTTC. Translating gives CASLGQSGYGYTF.